This entry features one TCR beta chain sequence. Its antigen is not yet known. No base quality information exists; no much larger clone differs at one position. The collaborating institutions used their own protocols to collect whole blood in K2EDTA tubes. For TCRbeta analysis, collaborator samples were shipped as frozen whole blood, as isolated PBMCs, or as DNA extracted from either sample type. The immunoSEQ Assay, a bias-controlled multiplex PCR, was used to amplify TCRbeta CDR3 regions from genomic DNA. In the source study's methods: Within the assay, amplification of reference gene primers was used to estimate how many nucleated cells each sample contained. To quantify the absolute abundance of each unique TCRbeta CDR3 rearrangement, sequence reads were collapsed and filtered. For each sample, productive Simpson clonality was calculated as the square root of Simpson's diversity index across productive rearrangements. TCRdb's version of the immuneACCESS table is confined to in-frame rearrangements and falls short of the full clone set. An unresolved V gene accounts for under half of the shortfall where checked; the remainder is of unknown origin. V, J and clone size derive from that table, while D and trimming were established from the DNA sequence. This sample holds tens of thousands of clones; about nine tenths were observed only once. The top ten clonotypes cover around 29% of the sample.

This sample is drawn from a study of blood T cell repertoires in COVID-19 (dated by TCRdb to 2019 to 2021). About the full investigation: Samples covering the acute and convalescent phases of COVID-19 were provided by collaborators in the United States, Italy and Spain. The material from the prospective study consisted of cDNA or gDNA derived from T cells, B-cell-depleted T cells, or PBMCs. The dataset comprised deeply sampled blood TCRbeta repertoires from subjects exposed to, actively infected with, or recovered from COVID-19. The repertoires were released in a freely available public database meant as a resource for research on the immune response to SARS-CoV-2. The samples were drawn from the first 160 participants of the ongoing ImmuneRACE study and from 1,254 subjects provided by 6 global collaborators. The sample metadata nearly always contained a de-identified subject ID, COVID-19 status, age in years and sex. Where available, HLA class I and class II types were taken from metadata supplied by the sample provider and were not determined by assay-based typing. What the authors observed across the whole study: How much clinical and demographic metadata was included differed by source and by participant, and the metadata was provided uncurated.

Relative to germline, V is 2 bases shorter and J is 4 bases shorter, with 18 bases between their ends. There are 16 amino acids in the CDR3, from cysteine to phenylalanine inclusive. Here the CDR3 DNA is all that survives: 48 bases in frame from base 1. From a lookup of the germline V gene (reference sequence), CDR1 and CDR2 are SGHNT and YYREEE. Sequenced input: peripheral blood. The source of this sequence is an elderly woman with active or convalescent COVID-19. This receptor chain uses TRBV5-4 and TRBJ1-1, with an unclear D gene assignment. The CDR3 reads CASSLHGRQGSTEAFF. The nucleotide sequence is given as TGTGCCAGCAGCTTACACGGCAGGCAAGGGAGCACTGAAGCTTTCTTT. Here the CDR3 is joined to the reference TRBV5-4 and TRBJ1-1 genes, and the full variable domain is: ETGVTQSPTHLIKTRGQQVTLRCSSQSGHNTVSWYQQALGQGPQFIFQYYREEENGRGNFPPRFSGLQFPNYSSELNVNALELDDSALYLCASSLHGRQGSTEAFFGQGTRLTVV.